This T cell receptor (beta chain) derives from a study of T cell changes during pregnancy in multiple sclerosis (dated by TCRdb to between 2018 and 2021). Regarding the complete study: In women with multiple sclerosis, the researchers looked at how the T cell repertoire shifted as pregnancy progressed.

Trimming removed 2 bases from V and 5 bases from J, leaving 10 bases between the germline ends. The CDR3 starts with the cysteine, ends with the phenylalanine, and has 13 residues. The kept DNA is CDR3 alone, 39 bases in frame from the first base. Taken from the germline V gene, the CDR1 and CDR2 loops are SGHVS and FNYEAQ. The protocol used for the library was the immunoSEQ multiplex PCR assay. TCRdb re-hosts the immuneACCESS table, in-frame sequences only. Its copies lack some clones; in the studies checked, an unresolved V gene accounts for under half of them, and the cause for the rest is not known. This sample gives some 49,000 clones in total; roughly 89% of them show up just once. The biggest ten clones account for about 5.1% of the sample. Regarding this clone: Its target antigen remains unknown. There are no base qualities to consult, and no much larger clone falls within one base.

This sequence originates from a female donor in good health, enrolled as a control in a pregnancy study. The rearrangement combines TRBV7-6 with TRBJ2-7; 5 matching bases give a weak D call of TRBD1. Specimen: peripheral blood, collected after pregnancy. The sequenced DNA is TGTGCCAGCAGCTTAAATGAAGGGGACGAGCAGTACTTC. It is translated as CASSLNEGDEQYF.